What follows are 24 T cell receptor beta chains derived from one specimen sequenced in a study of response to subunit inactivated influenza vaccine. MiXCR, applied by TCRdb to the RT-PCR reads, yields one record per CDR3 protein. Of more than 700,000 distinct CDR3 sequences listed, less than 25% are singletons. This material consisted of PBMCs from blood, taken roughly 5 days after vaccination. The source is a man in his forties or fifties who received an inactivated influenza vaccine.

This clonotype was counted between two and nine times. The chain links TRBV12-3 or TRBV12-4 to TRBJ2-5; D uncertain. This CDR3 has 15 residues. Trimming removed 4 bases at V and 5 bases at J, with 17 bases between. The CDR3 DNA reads TGTGCCAGCAGTTCCCCGGGTCGAGGTGTGGAGACCCAGTACTTC. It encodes CASSSPGRGVETQYF.

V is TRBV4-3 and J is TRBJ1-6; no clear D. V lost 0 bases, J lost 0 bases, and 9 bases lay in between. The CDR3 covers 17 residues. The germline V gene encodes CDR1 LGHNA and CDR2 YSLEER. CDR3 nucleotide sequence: TGCGCCAGCAGCCAAGAAGGGAAAAGCTCCTATAATTCACCCCTCCACTTT. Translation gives CASSQEGKSSYNSPLHF.

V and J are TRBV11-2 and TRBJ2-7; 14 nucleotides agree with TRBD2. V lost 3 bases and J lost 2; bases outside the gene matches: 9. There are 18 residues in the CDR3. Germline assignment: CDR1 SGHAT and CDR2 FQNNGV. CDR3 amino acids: CASSLERTSGRLPYEQYF. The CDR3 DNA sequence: TGTGCCAGCAGCTTGGAACGGACTAGCGGGAGGCTCCCCTACGAGCAGTACTTC.

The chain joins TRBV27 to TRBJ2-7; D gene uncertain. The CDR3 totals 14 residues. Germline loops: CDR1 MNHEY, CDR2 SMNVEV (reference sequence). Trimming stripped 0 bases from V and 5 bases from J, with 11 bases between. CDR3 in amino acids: CASSLSPTPHEQYF. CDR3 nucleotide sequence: TGTGCCAGCAGTTTATCCCCTACCCCCCACGAGCAGTACTTC.

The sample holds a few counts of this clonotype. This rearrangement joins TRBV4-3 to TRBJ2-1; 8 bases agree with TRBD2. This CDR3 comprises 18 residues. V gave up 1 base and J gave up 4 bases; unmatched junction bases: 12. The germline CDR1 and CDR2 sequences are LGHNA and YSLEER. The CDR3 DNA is TGCGCCAGCAGCCAAGCCGCCGGGACTAGGTCAAGTTACAATGAGCAGTTCTTC. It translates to CASSQAAGTRSSYNEQFF.

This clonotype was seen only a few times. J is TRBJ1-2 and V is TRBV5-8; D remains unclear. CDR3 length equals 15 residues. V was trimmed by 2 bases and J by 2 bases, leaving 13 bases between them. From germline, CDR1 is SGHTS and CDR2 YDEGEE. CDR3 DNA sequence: TGTGCCAGCAGCTTAAGCTCCGTACAAAACTATGGCTACACCTTC. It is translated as CASSLSSVQNYGYTF.

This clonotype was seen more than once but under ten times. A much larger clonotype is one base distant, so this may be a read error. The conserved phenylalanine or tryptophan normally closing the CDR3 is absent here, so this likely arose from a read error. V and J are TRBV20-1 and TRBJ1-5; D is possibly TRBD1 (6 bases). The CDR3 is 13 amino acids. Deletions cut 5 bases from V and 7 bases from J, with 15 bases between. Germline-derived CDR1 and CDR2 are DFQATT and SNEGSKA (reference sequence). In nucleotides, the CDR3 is TGCAGTGCTTCTGACAGGTCCGGGCAGCCCCAGCATCTT. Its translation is CSASDRSGQPQHL.

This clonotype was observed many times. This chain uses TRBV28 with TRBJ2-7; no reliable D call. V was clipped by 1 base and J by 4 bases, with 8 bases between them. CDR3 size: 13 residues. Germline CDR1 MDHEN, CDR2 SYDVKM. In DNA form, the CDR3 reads TGTGCCAGCAGTTTATTGGGCGGTTACGAGCAGTACTTC. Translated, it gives CASSLLGGYEQYF.

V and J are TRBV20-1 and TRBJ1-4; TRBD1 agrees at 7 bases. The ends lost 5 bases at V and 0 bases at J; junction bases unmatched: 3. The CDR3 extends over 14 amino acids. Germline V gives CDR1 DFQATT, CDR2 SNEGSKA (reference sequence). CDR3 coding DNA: TGCAGTGCTCTTAGGGGGCCAACTAATGAAAAACTGTTTTTT. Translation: CSALRGPTNEKLFF.

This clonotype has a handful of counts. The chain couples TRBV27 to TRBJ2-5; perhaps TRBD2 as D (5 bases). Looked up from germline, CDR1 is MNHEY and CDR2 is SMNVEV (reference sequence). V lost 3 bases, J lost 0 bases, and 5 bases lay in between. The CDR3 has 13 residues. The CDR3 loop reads CASSLRDQETQYF. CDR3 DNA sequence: TGTGCCAGCAGTTTGCGGGACCAAGAGACCCAGTACTTC.

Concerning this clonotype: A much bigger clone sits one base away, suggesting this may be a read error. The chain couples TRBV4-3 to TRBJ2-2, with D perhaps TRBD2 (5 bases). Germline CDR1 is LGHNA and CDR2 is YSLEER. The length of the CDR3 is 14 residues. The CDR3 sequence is CASSQEVGTGELSF. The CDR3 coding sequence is TGCGCCAGCAGCCAAGAGGTCGGCACCGGGGAGCTGTCTTTT.

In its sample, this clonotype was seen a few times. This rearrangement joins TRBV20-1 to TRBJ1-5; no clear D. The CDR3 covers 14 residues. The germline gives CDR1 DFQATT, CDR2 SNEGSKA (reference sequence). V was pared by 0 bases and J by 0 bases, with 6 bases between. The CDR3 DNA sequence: TGCAGTGCTAGAGATGCCTTTAGCAATCAGCCCCAGCATTTT. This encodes CSARDAFSNQPQHF.

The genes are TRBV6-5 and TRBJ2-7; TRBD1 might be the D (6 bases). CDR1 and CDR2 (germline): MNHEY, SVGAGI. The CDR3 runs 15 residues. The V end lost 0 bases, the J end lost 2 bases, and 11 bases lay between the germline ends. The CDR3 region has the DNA TGTGCCAGCAGTTACTCGGGCGGACAGACCTACGAGCAGTACTTC. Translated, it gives CASSYSGGQTYEQYF.

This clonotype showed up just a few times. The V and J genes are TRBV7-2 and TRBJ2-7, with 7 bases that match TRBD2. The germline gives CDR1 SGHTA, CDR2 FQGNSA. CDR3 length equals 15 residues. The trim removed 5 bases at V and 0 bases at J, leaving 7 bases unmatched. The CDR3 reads CASSPDGGSSYEQYF. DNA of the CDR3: TGTGCCAGCAGCCCCGATGGCGGGAGCTCCTACGAGCAGTACTTC.

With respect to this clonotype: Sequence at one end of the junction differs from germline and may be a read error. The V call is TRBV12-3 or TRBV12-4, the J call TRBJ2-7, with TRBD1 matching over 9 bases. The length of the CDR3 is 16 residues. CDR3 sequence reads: CASSLRQGGFSYEKYF. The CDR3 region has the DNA TGTGCCAGCAGTCTACGACAGGGGGGTTTCTCCTACGAGAAGTACTTC.

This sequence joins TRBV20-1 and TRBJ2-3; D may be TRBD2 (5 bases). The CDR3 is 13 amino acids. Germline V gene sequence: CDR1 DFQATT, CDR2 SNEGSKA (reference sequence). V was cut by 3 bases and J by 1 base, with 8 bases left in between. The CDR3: CSASWERTDTQYF. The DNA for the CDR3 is TGCAGTGCTAGCTGGGAGCGCACAGATACGCAGTATTTT.

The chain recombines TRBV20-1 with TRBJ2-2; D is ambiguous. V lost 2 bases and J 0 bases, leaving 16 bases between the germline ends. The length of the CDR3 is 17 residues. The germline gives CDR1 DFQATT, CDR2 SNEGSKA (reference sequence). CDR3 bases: TGCAGTGCTAGAAAACGCCTTGGGCGAGCGAACACCGGGGAGCTGTTTTTT. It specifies CSARKRLGRANTGELFF.

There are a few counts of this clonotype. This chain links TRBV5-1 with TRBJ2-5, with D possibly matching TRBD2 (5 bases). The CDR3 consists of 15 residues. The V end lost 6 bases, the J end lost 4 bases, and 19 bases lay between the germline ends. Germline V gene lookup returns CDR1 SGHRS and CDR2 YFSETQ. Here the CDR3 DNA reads TGCGCCAGCACCAATGAGCTCGGACTCATAGAGACCCAGTACTTC. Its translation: CASTNELGLIETQYF. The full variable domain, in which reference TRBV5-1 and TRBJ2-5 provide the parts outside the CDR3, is KAGVTQTPRYLIKTRGQQVTLSCSPISGHRSVSWYQQTPGQGLQFLFEYFSETQRNKGNFPGRFSGRQFSNSRSEMNVSTLELGDSALYLCASTNELGLIETQYFGPGTRLLVL.

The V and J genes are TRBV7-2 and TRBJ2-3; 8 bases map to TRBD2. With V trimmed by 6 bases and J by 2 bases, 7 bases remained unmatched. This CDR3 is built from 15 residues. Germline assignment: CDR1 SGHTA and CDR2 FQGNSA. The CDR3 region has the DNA TGTGCCAGCAGACGACTAGCGCGGACCACAGATACGCAGTATTTT. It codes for CASRRLARTTDTQYF.

The CDR3 DNA follows: TGTGCCAGCAACCAAGGTGGCAGAATGTATGGCTACACCTTC. It codes for CASNQGGRMYGYTF. The genes are TRBV6-2 or TRBV6-3 and TRBJ1-2; D not resolved. The V end was cut by 7 bases, the J end by 5 bases, with 17 bases between. This CDR3 is built from 14 residues. Germline V gene data show CDR1 as MNHEY and CDR2 as SVGEGT.

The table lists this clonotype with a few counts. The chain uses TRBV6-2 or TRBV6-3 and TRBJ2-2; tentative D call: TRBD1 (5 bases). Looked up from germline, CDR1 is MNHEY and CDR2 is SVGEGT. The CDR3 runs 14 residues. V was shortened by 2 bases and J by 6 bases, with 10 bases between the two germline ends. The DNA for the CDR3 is TGTGCCAGCAGTTACGTCAGGGTGTCCGGGGAGCTGTTTTTT. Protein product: CASSYVRVSGELFF.

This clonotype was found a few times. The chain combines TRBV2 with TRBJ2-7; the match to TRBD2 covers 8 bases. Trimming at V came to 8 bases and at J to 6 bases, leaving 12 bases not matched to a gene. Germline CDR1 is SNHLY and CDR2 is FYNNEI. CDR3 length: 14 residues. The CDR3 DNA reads TGTGCCAGCGTATATTCAGCGGGAGTAGGCGAGCAGTACTTC. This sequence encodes CASVYSAGVGEQYF.

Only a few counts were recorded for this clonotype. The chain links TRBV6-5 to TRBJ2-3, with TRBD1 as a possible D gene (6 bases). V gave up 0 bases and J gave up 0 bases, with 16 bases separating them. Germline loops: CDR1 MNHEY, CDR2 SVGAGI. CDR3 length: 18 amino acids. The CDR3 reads CASSYSIGQNPSTDTQYF. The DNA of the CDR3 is TGTGCCAGCAGTTACTCGATCGGACAGAACCCTAGCACAGATACGCAGTATTTT.

CDR3: CASSTRFRDRDTGELFF. The CDR3 DNA is TGTGCCAGCAGCACCCGTTTCCGGGACAGGGACACCGGGGAGCTGTTTTTT. The chain joins TRBV7-9 to TRBJ2-2; 9 positions agree with TRBD1. This CDR3 is 17 amino acids long. Germline trimming cut 5 bases from V and 3 bases from J; bases unmatched to any gene: 10. The V gene's germline CDR1 is SEHNR and CDR2 FQNEAQ (reference sequence). The full variable domain, rest sourced from reference TRBV7-9 and TRBJ2-2, is DTGVSQNPRHKITKRGQNVTFRCDPISEHNRLYWYRQTLGQGPEFLTYFQNEAQLEKSRLLSDRFSAERPKGSFSTLEIQRTEQGDSAMYLCASSTRFRDRDTGELFFGEGSRLTVL.